A selection of T cell receptor beta chains follows, all from one sample in a study of Graves' ophthalmopathy and Graves' hyperthyroidism. Each CDR3 protein is one row after TCRdb ran MiXCR on the multiplex PCR reads. The sample has roughly 500,000 distinct CDR3 sequences, around 15% seen once. Sequences were obtained from blood. These receptors came from a woman aged 25 to 39 with Graves' ophthalmopathy. The CDR3 runs from the conserved cysteine through the conserved F or W. The order of the fields is CDR3 DNA, CDR3 protein, clone size, V gene, J gene, D gene. The D gene is left open where the match is weak. The size entry is marked missing in some rows and otherwise reads once, few, many or a size class.

TGTGCCGGCAGCGGGGGGGGCACTGAAGCTTTCTTT	CAGSGGGTEAFF	many	TRBV12-3/TRBV12-4	TRBJ1-1	-
TGTGCCAGCAGTGAAGCGAGTCAGCCCCAGCATTTT	CASSEASQPQHF	many	TRBV6-1	TRBJ1-5	-
TGCGCCAGCAGCCAAATACTCTTATCTGGGGAGCTGTTTTTT	CASSQILLSGELFF	few	TRBV4-1	TRBJ2-2	-
TGTGCCAGCAGCTTAAGGACAGGGGGCTTCACTGAAGCTTTCTTT	CASSLRTGGFTEAFF	many	TRBV7-9	TRBJ1-1	TRBD1
TGTGCCAGCAGTTTAGGGATTGATGGCAGCCGAGGGGCTTTCTTT	CASSLGIDGSRGAFF	many	TRBV27	TRBJ1-1	-
TGTGCCAGCAGCCCTTCGGGACTGCGTCGGACCTATGGCTACACCTTC	CASSPSGLRRTYGYTF	many	TRBV4-2	TRBJ1-2	-
TGTGCCAGTAGTTCCGCATCCAGGGTCGAGTGGCATTTT	CASSSASRVEWHF	many	TRBV19	TRBJ1-5	-
TGTGCCAGCAGTTGGAGAACCGGAGGGACAGTCAGAACCGGGGAGCTGTTTTTT	CASSWRTGGTVRTGELFF	-	TRBV27	TRBJ2-2	-
TGTGCCAGCAGTTTCTCAGGGCTCTCCTATGGCTACACCTTC	CASSFSGLSYGYTF	many	TRBV28	TRBJ1-2	-
TGTGCCAGCAGTTTAAGTTGGAGAGCCTACATGAACACTGAAGCTTTCTTT	CASSLSWRAYMNTEAFF	many	TRBV12-3/TRBV12-4	TRBJ1-1	-
TGTGCCTGGAGTAGACCCCCGAGCAATCAGCCCCAGCATTTT	CAWSRPPSNQPQHF	many	TRBV30	TRBJ1-5	-
TGCAGTGCCGTGGGCCTAGCGGAACTCACAGATACGCAGTATTTT	CSAVGLAELTDTQYF	many	TRBV20-1	TRBJ2-3	TRBD2
TGTGCCAGCAGTTTATACAGGGATGGGAATCAGCCCCAGCATTTT	CASSLYRDGNQPQHF	many	TRBV28	TRBJ1-5	-
TGTGCCAGCAGCGTACGGGACTTCGTGGGTGAGCAGTACTTC	CASSVRDFVGEQYF	many	TRBV9	TRBJ2-7	-
TGTGCCAGCAGTTACTCCGGACTAGCCGCCTACGAGCAGTACTTC	CASSYSGLAAYEQYF	many	TRBV6-5	TRBJ2-7	TRBD2
TGTGCTAGTGGTATCCCGGGGGGAGAAGCTTTCTTT	CASGIPGGEAFF	few	TRBV12-5	TRBJ1-1	-
TGTGCCAGCAGCTTAGCCGGTGCGGAGCTCTCTGGAAACACCATATATTTT	CASSLAGAELSGNTIYF	few	TRBV11-1	TRBJ1-3	-
TGTGCCACCTCAGCCGGGACAGGGGCCTACGAGCAGTACTTC	CATSAGTGAYEQYF	-	TRBV19	TRBJ2-7	TRBD1
TGCGCCAGCAGCCAAGCGGGACTAGCGGACCCCTACGAGCAGTACTTC	CASSQAGLADPYEQYF	few	TRBV4-1	TRBJ2-7	TRBD2
TGCAGTGCTAGAGATTTGCCCCCGACGATGTACACCGGGGAGCTGTTTTTT	CSARDLPPTMYTGELFF	many	TRBV20-1	TRBJ2-2	-
TGTGCCAGCAGGACCCGGTCAGGTCGGGTCAATCAGCCCCAGCATTTT	CASRTRSGRVNQPQHF	many	TRBV6-2/TRBV6-3	TRBJ1-5	-
TGTGCCAGTAGTATAGAAGGAGGCCGAACCTACGAGCAGTACTTC	CASSIEGGRTYEQYF	many	TRBV19	TRBJ2-7	-
TGCAGCGTTGAGGGTATCGGGGATAGGACCCAGTACTTC	CSVEGIGDRTQYF	many	TRBV29-1	TRBJ2-5	-
TGCGCCAGCAGCCTAGATCAGGGTGGCTATGGCTACACCTTC	CASSLDQGGYGYTF	many	TRBV4-1	TRBJ1-2	-
TGTGCCAGCAGCTGGGGGACAGAACTTAATCAGCCCCAGCATTTT	CASSWGTELNQPQHF	many	TRBV11-2	TRBJ1-5	TRBD1
TGTGCCAGCAGCTTAGTGGATAGCGGCAGGGATACGCAGTATTTT	CASSLVDSGRDTQYF	many	TRBV7-8	TRBJ2-3	-
TGTGCCAGCAGTGATGGTGGGAGTTTCCCAACGGACGAGCAGTACTTC	CASSDGGSFPTDEQYF	few	TRBV6-1	TRBJ2-7	-
TGTGCCAGCGCGGCCCAGCGGCTAGCCGGCTACGAGCAGTACTTC	CASAAQRLAGYEQYF	few	TRBV28	TRBJ2-7	-
TGCGCCAGCAGCCAAGAGGAGAGGGCCGTAAGGGGCTACACCTTC	CASSQEERAVRGYTF	many	TRBV4-1	TRBJ1-2	-
TGTGCCAGCAGCTTGGTCGTGGGGACACTAAACACTGAAGCTTTCTTT	CASSLVVGTLNTEAFF	few	TRBV5-6	TRBJ1-1	-
TGTGCCTGGGGACAGGCTGGAAACACCATATATTTT	CAWGQAGNTIYF	few	TRBV30	TRBJ1-3	TRBD1
TGTGCCACCGCGGACAGGGATTATGGCTACACCTTC	CATADRDYGYTF	many	TRBV15	TRBJ1-2	TRBD1
TGTGCCAGTACCCCTTCAGGCGATTACGAGCAGTACTTC	CASTPSGDYEQYF	many	TRBV19	TRBJ2-7	-
TGTGCCAGCAGTGATCCAGGGACGGTGGGGCCCCAGCATTTT	CASSDPGTVGPQHF	many	TRBV6-1	TRBJ1-5	-
TGCAGTGCCAGGCGGGACAGGAGGTCCCGGGGCATTCAGTACTTC	CSARRDRRSRGIQYF	many	TRBV20-1	TRBJ2-4	TRBD1
TGCAGTGCTAGAGACCTTACAGCACCCGGCTATGGCTACACCTTC	CSARDLTAPGYGYTF	many	TRBV20-1	TRBJ1-2	-
TGTGCCAGCAGTTTCCCCACGGGGCCCACTGAAGCTTTCTTT	CASSFPTGPTEAFF	many	TRBV28	TRBJ1-1	-
TGCAGTGCTAGGAATAGCGGTGCCTACGAGCAGTACTTC	CSARNSGAYEQYF	many	TRBV20-1	TRBJ2-7	-
TGCGCCAGCAGCTCGCTAGGGACAACGAACACCGGGGAGCTGTTTTTT	CASSSLGTTNTGELFF	-	TRBV5-1	TRBJ2-2	-
TGTGCCAGTAGTAGGTCAGGGGCGAACACCGGGGAGCTGTTTTTT	CASSRSGANTGELFF	many	TRBV19	TRBJ2-2	-
TGTGCCAGTAGCACTCTTCTCGCGAACACCGGGGAGCTGTTTTTT	CASSTLLANTGELFF	many	TRBV19	TRBJ2-2	-
TGTGCCTGGAGAGTGGGGACGGGGCCTACGAAGCAGTACTTC	CAWRVGTGPTKQYF	few	TRBV30	TRBJ2-7	-
TGTGCCAGCAGTTACGCCTTGGGCAGCTCCTACACCTTC	CASSYALGSSYTF	many	TRBV27	TRBJ1-2	-
TGTGCCAGCTCACCCGTTGGACAGTACGACGAGCAGTACTTC	CASSPVGQYDEQYF	-	TRBV18	TRBJ2-7	-
TGTGCTCCTGACAGCTCCTACGAGCAGTACTTC	CAPDSSYEQYF	many	TRBV6-7	TRBJ2-7	-
TGTGCCACCAGTGCCCCGGGACAACCAGAAGAGACCCAGTACTTC	CATSAPGQPEETQYF	many	TRBV24-1	TRBJ2-5	-
TGCGCCAGCAGTGAGATGGGCAGGGAGTGCTATGGCTACACCTTC	CASSEMGRECYGYTF	many	TRBV10-1	TRBJ1-2	-
TGTGCCAGCAGTCCGGACAGAGGAAACATTAAGTACTTC	CASSPDRGNIKYF	few	TRBV7-9	TRBJ2-4	-
TGCAGTGCTAGCCGGGGGAATTCCTACGAGCAGTACTTC	CSASRGNSYEQYF	few	TRBV20-1	TRBJ2-7	-
TGTGCCAGTAGTGGGACAGGGGTCGAGACCCAGTACTTC	CASSGTGVETQYF	many	TRBV19	TRBJ2-5	TRBD1
TGTGCCAGCAGGAACCCGGAGGGACAGGGGGCCTATGGCTACACCTTC	CASRNPEGQGAYGYTF	many	TRBV28	TRBJ1-2	TRBD1